Below, 12 T cell receptor beta chains from the same sample are listed, as sequenced in a study of blood T cell repertoires in COVID-19. Sequenced by immunoSEQ multiplex PCR; TCRdb stores in-frame clones only, minus some. The sample lists some 65,000 clones; approximately 95% were seen once. Input material: peripheral blood. The receptors stem from a man in his 70s with active COVID-19.

The rearrangement uses TRBV12-3 or TRBV12-4 and TRBJ1-1; 9 bases match TRBD1. This CDR3 has 13 residues. Trimming at V came to 3 bases and at J to 7 bases, leaving 3 bases not matched to a gene. In DNA form, the CDR3 reads TGTGCCAGCAGTTTTGGGACAGGGAATGAAGCTTTCTTT. This codes for CASSFGTGNEAFF.

The gene calls are TRBV19 and TRBJ2-2; 7 nucleotides line up with TRBD1. V dropped 6 bases and J dropped 4; count of bases not matched to a gene: 5. The CDR3 sequence is 14 residues long. CDR1 is LNHDA and CDR2 is SQIVND in the germline V gene (reference sequence). CDR3 sequence (DNA): TGTGCCAGTAGGGACGACAGGGCCACCGGGGAGCTGTTTTTT. This codes for CASRDDRATGELFF.

This chain uses TRBV27 with TRBJ2-1; 7 nucleotides align to TRBD2. Trimming cost V 6 bases and J 6 bases; bases outside gene matches: 5. This CDR3 has 13 residues. Germline CDR1 MNHEY, CDR2 SMNVEV (reference sequence). CDR3 protein: CASSPWGGNEQFF. CDR3 sequence (DNA): TGTGCCAGCAGCCCATGGGGGGGCAATGAGCAGTTCTTC.

The gene calls are TRBV19 and TRBJ1-4; possibly TRBD1 for D (6 bases). The CDR3 contains 13 residues. Trimming shortened V by 9 bases and J by 1 base, and 9 bases separated the two germline ends. Germline CDR1 reads LNHDA; CDR2 reads SQIVND (reference sequence). CDR3 amino acids: CASSDRTNEKLFF. DNA for the CDR3: TGTGCCAGCTCGGACAGAACTAATGAAAAACTGTTTTTT.

The chain is built from TRBV19 and TRBJ1-1; 8 bases fit TRBD1. CDR1 LNHDA and CDR2 SQIVND come from the germline V gene (reference sequence). This CDR3 spans 15 amino acids. The junction had 6 bases not matched to a gene; V was cut back by 5 bases and J by 1 base. The CDR3 DNA follows: TGTGCCAGTAGTCCTTCGGACAGGGCGAACACTGAAGCTTTCTTT. Translating gives CASSPSDRANTEAFF.

J is TRBJ2-2 and V is TRBV9; D ambiguous. The CDR3 is made up of 14 amino acids. V lost 0 bases and J lost 1, with 4 bases in between. The germline V gene has CDR1 SGDLS and CDR2 YYNGEE. CDR3 region: CASSVAVNTGELFF. In nucleotides, the CDR3 is TGTGCCAGCAGCGTAGCTGTGAACACCGGGGAGCTGTTTTTT.

The chain links TRBV7-2 to TRBJ2-2, with D maybe TRBD1 (6 bases). The CDR3 runs to 14 residues. Germline CDR1 is SGHTA and CDR2 is FQGNSA. Trimming took 7 bases from V and 2 from J, leaving 11 bases between them. The CDR3 nucleotides are TGTGCCAGCAACGGACAGCGAAACACCGGGGAGCTGTTTTTT. This translates into CASNGQRNTGELFF.

The chain joins TRBV15 to TRBJ1-5, with D possibly matching TRBD1 (6 bases). The V and J ends lost 3 bases and 11 bases respectively, with 11 bases between them. CDR3 length: 12 amino acids. Germline V lookup: CDR1 LNHNV, CDR2 YYDKDF (reference sequence). The CDR3 DNA follows: TGTGCCACCAGCAGGGGGGCCGGGGCCCAGCATTTT. Residues: CATSRGAGAQHF. The full variable domain, its missing parts supplied by reference TRBV15 and TRBJ1-5, is DAMVIQNPRYQVTQFGKPVTLSCSQTLNHNVMYWYQQKSSQAPKLLFHYYDKDFNNEADTPDNFQSRRPNTSFCFLDIRSPGLGDTAMYLCATSRGAGAQHFGDGTRLSIL.

The V gene is TRBV12-3 or TRBV12-4, the J gene TRBJ1-1; possibly TRBD1 for D (6 bases). Trimming shortened V by 7 bases and J by 1 base, and 7 bases separated the two germline ends. CDR3 length: 12 residues. The CDR3, as DNA: TGTGCCAGCAACAGGGCGAACACTGAAGCTTTCTTT. It specifies CASNRANTEAFF.

This rearrangement joins TRBV4-1 to TRBJ2-3; TRBD2 matches 10 bases. The germline gives CDR1 MGHRA, CDR2 YSYEKL. CDR3 size: 16 residues. After removal of 3 bases from V and 1 base from J, the junction contained 4 bases not matched to a gene. The CDR3 loop reads CASSHPSGGGTDTQYF. In DNA form, the CDR3 reads TGCGCCAGCAGCCATCCCAGCGGGGGGGGCACAGATACGCAGTATTTT.

This clone was recorded once. The gene calls are TRBV5-1 and TRBJ1-5; the match to TRBD1 covers 12 bases. V dropped 4 bases and J dropped 7; count of bases not matched to a gene: 6. CDR1 and CDR2 from the germline V gene are SGHRS and YFSETQ. The CDR3 is made up of 15 amino acids. CDR3 in DNA: TGCGCCAGCAGCCAGGGACAGGGGGCGGGACAGCCCCAGCATTTT. Protein sequence: CASSQGQGAGQPQHF.

The J gene is TRBJ2-5, the V gene TRBV19; no reliable D call. Trimming removed 3 bases at V and 2 bases at J, with 13 bases between. The CDR3 extends over 15 amino acids. From germline, CDR1 is LNHDA and CDR2 SQIVND (reference sequence). The CDR3 DNA sequence: TGTGCCAGTAGTATGCTGCCAACCCTACAAGAGACCCAGTACTTC. This encodes CASSMLPTLQETQYF. Full variable domain (outside the CDR3, taken from reference TRBV19 and TRBJ2-5): DGGITQSPKYLFRKEGQNVTLSCEQNLNHDAMYWYRQDPGQGLRLIYYSQIVNDFQKGDIAEGYSVSREKKESFPLTVTSAQKNPTAFYLCASSMLPTLQETQYFGPGTRLLVL.